The TCR beta chain described here comes from a study of T cells in narcolepsy. About this clone: Its antigen is unidentified.

The repertoire was sequenced with immunoSEQ multiplex PCR; TCRdb's copy has only in-frame clones and lacks some. The sample lists some 30,000 clones; 65% to 85% were seen once. Findings of the study overall: HCRT-specific and TRIB2-specific autoreactive clonotypes appeared among same-patient CSF and blood CD4+ clonotypes.

V gave up 3 bases and J gave up 3 bases; unmatched junction bases: 6. Germline values: CDR1 SGHTA, CDR2 FQGNSA. The CDR3 loop spans 16 amino acids. The material sequenced was memory (CD45RA-) CD4+ T cells from blood. The clonotype was recovered from a human donor in good health. The rearrangement links TRBV7-2 to TRBJ2-2; TRBD2 aligns across 8 bases. The DNA for the CDR3 is TGTGCCAGCAGCTTTCTCGGGAGGGTAGACACCGGGGAGCTGTTTTTT. Its protein is CASSFLGRVDTGELFF.